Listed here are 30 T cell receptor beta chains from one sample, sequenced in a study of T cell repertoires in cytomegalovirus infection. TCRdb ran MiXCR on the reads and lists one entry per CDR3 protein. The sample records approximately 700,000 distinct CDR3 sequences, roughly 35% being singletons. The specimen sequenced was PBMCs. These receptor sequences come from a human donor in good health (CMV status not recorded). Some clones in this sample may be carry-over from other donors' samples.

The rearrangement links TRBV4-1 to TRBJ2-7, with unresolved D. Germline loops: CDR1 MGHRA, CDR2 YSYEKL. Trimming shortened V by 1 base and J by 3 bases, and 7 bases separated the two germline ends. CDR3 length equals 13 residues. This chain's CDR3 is CASSQVEFYEQYF. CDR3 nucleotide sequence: TGCGCCAGCAGCCAAGTCGAATTCTACGAGCAGTACTTC.

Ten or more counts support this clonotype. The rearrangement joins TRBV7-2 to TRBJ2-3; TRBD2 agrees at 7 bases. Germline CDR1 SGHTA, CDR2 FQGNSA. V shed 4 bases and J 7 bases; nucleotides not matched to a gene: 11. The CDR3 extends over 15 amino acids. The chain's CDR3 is CASSWNRAGVNTQYF. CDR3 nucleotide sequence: TGTGCCAGCAGCTGGAACCGGGCGGGGGTGAATACGCAGTATTTT.

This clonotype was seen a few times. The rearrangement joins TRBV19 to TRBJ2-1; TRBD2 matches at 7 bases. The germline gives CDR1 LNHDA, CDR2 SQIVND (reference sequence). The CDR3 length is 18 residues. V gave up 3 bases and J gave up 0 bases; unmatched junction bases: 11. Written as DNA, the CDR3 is TGTGCCAGTAGTATTTTCCGTAGTAGCGGGCTCTCCTACAATGAGCAGTTCTTC. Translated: CASSIFRSSGLSYNEQFF.

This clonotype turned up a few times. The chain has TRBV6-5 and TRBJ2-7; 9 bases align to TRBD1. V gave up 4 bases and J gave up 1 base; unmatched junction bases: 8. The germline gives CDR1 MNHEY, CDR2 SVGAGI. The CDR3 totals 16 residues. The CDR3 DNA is TGTGCCAGCAGTTCAACAGGGGGCGCTGGGTCCTACGAGCAGTACTTC. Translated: CASSSTGGAGSYEQYF.

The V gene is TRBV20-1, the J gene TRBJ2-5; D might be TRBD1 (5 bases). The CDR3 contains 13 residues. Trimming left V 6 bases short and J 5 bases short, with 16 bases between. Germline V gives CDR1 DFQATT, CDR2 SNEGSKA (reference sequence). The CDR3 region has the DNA TGCAGTGCCCCTCTAACAGGCTGGGAGACCCAGTACTTC. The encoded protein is CSAPLTGWETQYF.

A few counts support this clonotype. The CDR3 DNA reads TGTGCCAGCAGTGGTCAGGGCGGGCCCCGCTACGAGCAGTACTTC. Amino acids: CASSGQGGPRYEQYF. This chain links TRBV28 with TRBJ2-7, with D possibly being TRBD1 or TRBD2 (5 bases each). V was cut by 5 bases and J by 3 bases, with 17 bases left in between. This CDR3 contains 15 residues. CDR1 is MDHEN and CDR2 is SYDVKM in the germline V gene.

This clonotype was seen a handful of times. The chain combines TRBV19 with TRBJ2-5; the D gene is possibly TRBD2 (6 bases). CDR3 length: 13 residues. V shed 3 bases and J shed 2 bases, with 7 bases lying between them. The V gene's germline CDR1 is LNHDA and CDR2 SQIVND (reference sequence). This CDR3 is CASSMRDQETQYF. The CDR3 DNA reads TGTGCCAGTAGTATGCGGGATCAAGAGACCCAGTACTTC. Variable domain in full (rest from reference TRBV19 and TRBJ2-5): DGGITQSPKYLFRKEGQNVTLSCEQNLNHDAMYWYRQDPGQGLRLIYYSQIVNDFQKGDIAEGYSVSREKKESFPLTVTSAQKNPTAFYLCASSMRDQETQYFGPGTRLLVL.

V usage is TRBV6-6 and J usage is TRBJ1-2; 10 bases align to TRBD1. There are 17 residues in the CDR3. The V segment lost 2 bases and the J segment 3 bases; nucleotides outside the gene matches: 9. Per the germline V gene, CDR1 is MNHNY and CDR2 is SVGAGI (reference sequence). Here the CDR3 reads CASSYALPGQGDYGYTF. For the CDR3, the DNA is TGTGCCAGCAGTTACGCATTACCTGGACAGGGGGACTATGGCTACACCTTC.

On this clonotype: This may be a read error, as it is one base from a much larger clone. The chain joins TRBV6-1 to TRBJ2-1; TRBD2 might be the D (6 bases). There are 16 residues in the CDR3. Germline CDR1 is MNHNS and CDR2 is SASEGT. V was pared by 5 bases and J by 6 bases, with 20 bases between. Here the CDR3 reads CASSYAGTGWPNEQFF. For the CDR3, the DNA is TGTGCCAGCAGTTACGCAGGGACTGGATGGCCCAATGAGCAGTTCTTC.

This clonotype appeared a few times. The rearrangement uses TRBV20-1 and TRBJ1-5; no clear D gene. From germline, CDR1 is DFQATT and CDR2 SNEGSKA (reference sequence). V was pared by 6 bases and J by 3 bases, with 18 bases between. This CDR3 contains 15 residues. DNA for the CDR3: TGCAGTGCCTTACCATACGAGTTTTCCAATCAGCCCCAGCATTTT. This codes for CSALPYEFSNQPQHF.

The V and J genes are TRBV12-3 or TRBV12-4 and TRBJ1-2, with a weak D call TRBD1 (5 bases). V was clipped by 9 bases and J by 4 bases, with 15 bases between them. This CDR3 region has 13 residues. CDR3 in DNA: TGTGCCAGAACCCTCGGGGGACCCTATGGCTACACCTTC. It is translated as CARTLGGPYGYTF.

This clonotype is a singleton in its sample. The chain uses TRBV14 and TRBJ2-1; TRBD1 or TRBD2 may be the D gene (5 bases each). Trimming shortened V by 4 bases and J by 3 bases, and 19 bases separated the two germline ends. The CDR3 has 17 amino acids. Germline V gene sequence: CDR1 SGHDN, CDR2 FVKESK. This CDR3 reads CASSPDWGKMYYNEQFF. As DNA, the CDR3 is TGTGCCAGCAGCCCAGATTGGGGGAAAATGTACTACAATGAGCAGTTCTTC. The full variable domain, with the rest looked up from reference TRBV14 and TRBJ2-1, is EAGVTQFPSHSVIEKGQTVTLRCDPISGHDNLYWYRRVMGKEIKFLLHFVKESKQDESGMPNNRFLAERTGGTYSTLKVQPAELEDSGVYFCASSPDWGKMYYNEQFFGPGTRLTVL.

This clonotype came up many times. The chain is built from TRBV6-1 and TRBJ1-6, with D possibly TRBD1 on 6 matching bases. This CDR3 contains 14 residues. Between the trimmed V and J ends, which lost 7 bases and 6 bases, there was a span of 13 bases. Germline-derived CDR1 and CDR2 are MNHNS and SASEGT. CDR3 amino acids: CASTAGQFNSPLHF. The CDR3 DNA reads TGTGCCAGCACCGCCGGACAGTTTAATTCACCCCTCCACTTT.

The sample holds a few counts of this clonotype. The CDR3 here is CASTTRQAGELFF. The DNA for the CDR3 is TGTGCCAGCACCACCAGACAGGCCGGGGAGCTGTTTTTT. The V and J genes are TRBV12-3 or TRBV12-4 and TRBJ2-2; D is perhaps TRBD1 (6 bases). The CDR3 is 13 residues long. Trimming stripped 7 bases from V and 6 bases from J, with 12 bases between.

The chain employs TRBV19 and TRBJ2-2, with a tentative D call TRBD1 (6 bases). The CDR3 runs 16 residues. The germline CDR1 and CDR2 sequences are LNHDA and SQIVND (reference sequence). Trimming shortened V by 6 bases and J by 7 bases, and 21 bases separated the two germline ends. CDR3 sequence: CASSPQGIEYIGELFF. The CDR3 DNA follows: TGTGCCAGTAGCCCACAGGGTATCGAGTACATCGGGGAGCTGTTTTTT.

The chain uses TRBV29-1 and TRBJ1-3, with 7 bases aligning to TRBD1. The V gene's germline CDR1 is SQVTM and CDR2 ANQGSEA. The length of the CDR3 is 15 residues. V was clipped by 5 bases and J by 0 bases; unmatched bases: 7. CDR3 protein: CSVSQGQNSGNTIYF. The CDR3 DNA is TGCAGCGTTAGCCAGGGACAGAACTCTGGAAACACCATATATTTT.

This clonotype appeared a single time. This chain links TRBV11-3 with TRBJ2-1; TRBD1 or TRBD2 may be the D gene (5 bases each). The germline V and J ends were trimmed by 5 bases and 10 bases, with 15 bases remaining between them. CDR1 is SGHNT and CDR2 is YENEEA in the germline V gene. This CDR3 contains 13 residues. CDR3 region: CASSTRGAREQFF. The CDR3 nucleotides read TGTGCCAGCAGCACCCGAGGGGCTAGAGAGCAGTTCTTC.

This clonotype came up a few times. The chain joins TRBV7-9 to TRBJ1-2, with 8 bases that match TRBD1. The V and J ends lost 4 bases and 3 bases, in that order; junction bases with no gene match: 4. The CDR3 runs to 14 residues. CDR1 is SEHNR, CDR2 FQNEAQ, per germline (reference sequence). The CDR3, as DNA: TGTGCCAGCAGCTCAAACAGGGGGGACTATGGCTACACCTTC. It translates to CASSSNRGDYGYTF.

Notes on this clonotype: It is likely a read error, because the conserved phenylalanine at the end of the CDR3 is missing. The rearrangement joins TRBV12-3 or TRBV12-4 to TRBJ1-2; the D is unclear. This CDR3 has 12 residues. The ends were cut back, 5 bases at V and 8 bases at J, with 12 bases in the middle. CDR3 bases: TGTGCCAGCAGTCAGATACCTGAGGGCTACACCTTA. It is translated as CASSQIPEGYTL.

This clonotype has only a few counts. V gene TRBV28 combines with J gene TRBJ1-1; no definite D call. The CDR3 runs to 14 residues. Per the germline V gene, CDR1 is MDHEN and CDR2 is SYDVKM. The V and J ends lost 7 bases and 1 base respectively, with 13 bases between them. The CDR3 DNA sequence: TGTGCCAGCACCCAGGACGTAAAGAACACTGAAGCTTTCTTT. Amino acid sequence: CASTQDVKNTEAFF.

This chain's CDR3 is CSVAGYPNTGELFF. The CDR3 DNA follows: TGCAGCGTTGCTGGATATCCAAACACCGGGGAGCTGTTTTTT. This rearrangement joins TRBV29-1 to TRBJ2-2, with D unclear. Germline CDR1 SQVTM, CDR2 ANQGSEA. The length of the CDR3 is 14 residues. The V end lost 4 bases, the J end lost 2 bases, and 11 bases lay between the germline ends.

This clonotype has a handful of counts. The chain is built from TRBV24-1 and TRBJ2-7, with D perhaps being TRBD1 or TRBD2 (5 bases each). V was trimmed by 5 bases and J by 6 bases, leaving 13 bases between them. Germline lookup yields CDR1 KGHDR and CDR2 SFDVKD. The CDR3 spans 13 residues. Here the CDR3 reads CATSGRGTGEQYF. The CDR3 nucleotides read TGTGCCACCAGTGGGCGAGGGACCGGCGAGCAGTACTTC.

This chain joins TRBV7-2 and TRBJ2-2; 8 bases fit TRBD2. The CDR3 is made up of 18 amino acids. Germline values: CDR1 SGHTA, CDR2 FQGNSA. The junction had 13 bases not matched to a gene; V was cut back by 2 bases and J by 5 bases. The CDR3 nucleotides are TGTGCCAGCAGCTTAACCTCTTGGCGGGAGGAATATACCGGGGAGCTGTTTTTT. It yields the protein CASSLTSWREEYTGELFF.

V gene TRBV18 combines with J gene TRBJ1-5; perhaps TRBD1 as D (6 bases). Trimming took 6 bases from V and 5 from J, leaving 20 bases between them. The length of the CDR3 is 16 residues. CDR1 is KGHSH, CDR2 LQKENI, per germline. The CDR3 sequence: CASSPLGGIRDQPQHF. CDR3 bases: TGTGCCAGCTCTCCCCTAGGGGGGATTCGGGATCAGCCCCAGCATTTT.

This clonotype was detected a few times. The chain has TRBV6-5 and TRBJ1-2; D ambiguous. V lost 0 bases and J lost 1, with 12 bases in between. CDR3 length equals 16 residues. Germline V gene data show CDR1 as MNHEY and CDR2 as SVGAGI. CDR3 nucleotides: TGTGCCAGCAGTTACTCACCCGGAGGGAATAACTATGGCTACACCTTC. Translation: CASSYSPGGNNYGYTF.

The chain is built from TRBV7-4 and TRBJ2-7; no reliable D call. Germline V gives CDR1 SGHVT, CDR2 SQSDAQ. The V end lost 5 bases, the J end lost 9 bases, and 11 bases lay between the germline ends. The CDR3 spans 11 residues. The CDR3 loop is CASSIPWWQYF. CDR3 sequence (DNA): TGTGCCAGCAGCATCCCCTGGTGGCAGTACTTC.

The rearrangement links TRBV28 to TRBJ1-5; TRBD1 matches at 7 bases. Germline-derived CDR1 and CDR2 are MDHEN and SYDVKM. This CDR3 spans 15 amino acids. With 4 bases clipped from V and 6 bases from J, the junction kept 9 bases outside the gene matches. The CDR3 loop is CASSSYRGFSQPQHF. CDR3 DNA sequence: TGTGCCAGCAGTTCCTACAGGGGATTTAGTCAGCCCCAGCATTTT. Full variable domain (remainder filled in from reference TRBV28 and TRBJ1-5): DVKVTQSSRYLVKRTGEKVFLECVQDMDHENMFWYRQDPGLGLRLIYFSYDVKMKEKGDIPEGYSVSREKKERFSLILESASTNQTSMYLCASSSYRGFSQPQHFGDGTRLSIL.

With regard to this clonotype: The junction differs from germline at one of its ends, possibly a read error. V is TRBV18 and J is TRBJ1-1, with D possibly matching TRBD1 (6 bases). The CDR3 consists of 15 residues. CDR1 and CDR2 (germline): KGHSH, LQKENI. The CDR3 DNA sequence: TGTGCCAGCTCACGCGTCCAGGGGCCGAACACTGAAGCTTTGTTT. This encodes CASSRVQGPNTEALF.

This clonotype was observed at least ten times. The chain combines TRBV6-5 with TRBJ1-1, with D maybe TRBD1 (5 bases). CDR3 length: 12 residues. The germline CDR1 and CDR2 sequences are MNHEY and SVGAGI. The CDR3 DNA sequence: TGTGCGTCATCAGGGTACGACACTGAAGCTTTCTTT. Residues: CASSGYDTEAFF.

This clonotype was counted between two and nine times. This CDR3 is CASSFVAGGLIAKETQYF. CDR3 nucleotide sequence: TGTGCCAGCAGTTTTGTAGCGGGAGGCCTTATTGCGAAAGAGACCCAGTACTTC. V gene TRBV12-3 or TRBV12-4 combines with J gene TRBJ2-5; the match to TRBD2 covers 10 bases. V lost 3 bases, J lost 3 bases, and 13 bases stayed unmatched. The length of the CDR3 is 18 residues.